Following are 27 T cell receptor beta chains from one sample sequenced in a study of PD-L1 blockade in urothelial cancer. Clones were read by immunoSEQ multiplex PCR, and TCRdb kept only the in-frame ones, dropping some. Of approximately 110,000 clones listed, 70% to 90% were seen once; the top ten hold about 2.2%. The specimen was PBMCs, collected around atezolizumab (anti-PD-L1) treatment. The origin of the receptors is a man between 50 and 59 years old with urothelial cancer.

This chain joins TRBV30 and TRBJ2-7; TRBD2 might be the D (5 bases). This CDR3 spans 12 amino acids. Between the trimmed V and J ends, which lost 4 bases and 6 bases, there was a span of 13 bases. CDR1 is GTSNPN and CDR2 is SVGIG in the germline V gene (reference sequence). CDR3 coding DNA: TGTGCCTGGACACGGGGTACCGGCGAGCAGTACTTC. Translation gives CAWTRGTGEQYF.

The V gene is TRBV6-5, the J gene TRBJ1-4; no firm D call. The V gene lost 5 bases and the J gene lost 8 bases, with 15 bases spanning the gap. The CDR3 length is 14 residues. Germline CDR1 and CDR2: MNHEY and SVGAGI. The CDR3 protein is CASSERSTEEKLFF. DNA of the CDR3: TGTGCCAGCAGTGAACGGTCAACTGAGGAAAAACTGTTTTTT.

J is TRBJ2-5 and V is TRBV5-4; TRBD2 agrees at 9 bases. V dropped 4 bases and J dropped 1; count of bases not matched to a gene: 5. The germline CDR1 and CDR2 sequences are SGHNT and YYREEE (reference sequence). CDR3 length: 15 amino acids. The CDR3 here is CASSGGLALQETQYF. The CDR3 DNA reads as TGTGCCAGCAGCGGCGGACTAGCGCTCCAAGAGACCCAGTACTTC.

V and J are TRBV5-6 and TRBJ1-1, with 7 bases aligning to TRBD1. Germline CDR1 and CDR2: SGHDT and YYEEEE. This CDR3 region has 14 residues. The junction had 9 bases not matched to a gene; V was cut back by 6 bases and J by 4 bases. CDR3 nucleotides: TGTGCCAGCACCAACAGGGGTCGGACCACTGAAGCTTTCTTT. It translates to CASTNRGRTTEAFF.

This clone occurred once. The V call is TRBV28, the J call TRBJ2-5; D might be TRBD2 (6 bases). The CDR3 is 14 amino acids. The V end lost 2 bases, the J end lost 11 bases, and 18 bases lay between the germline ends. The V gene's germline CDR1 is MDHEN and CDR2 SYDVKM. CDR3 sequence (DNA): TGTGCCAGCAGTTTAGGCGGGACCGTCACCGCGCAGTACTTC. This translates into CASSLGGTVTAQYF.

The CDR3 is CASSVDHVGGEDTQYF. In DNA form, the CDR3 reads TGTGCCAGCAGCGTAGACCATGTTGGCGGGGAAGATACGCAGTATTTT. The J gene is TRBJ2-3, the V gene TRBV9, with D tentatively TRBD2 (6 bases). Trimming pared 0 bases from V and 5 bases from J, leaving 16 bases between. This CDR3 spans 16 amino acids. Germline assignment: CDR1 SGDLS and CDR2 YYNGEE.

In its sample, this clone was seen once. J is TRBJ1-1 and V is TRBV6-4, with D possibly TRBD1 on 5 matching bases. Trimming took 8 bases from V and 1 from J, leaving 8 bases between them. The CDR3 has 12 residues. CDR1 is MRHNA, CDR2 SNTAGT, per germline. CDR3 region: CASGAANTEAFF. DNA for the CDR3: TGTGCCAGCGGGGCGGCGAACACTGAAGCTTTCTTT.

The chain links TRBV28 to TRBJ2-1, with 9 nucleotides matching TRBD2. This CDR3 has 15 amino acids. After removal of 6 bases from V and 6 bases from J, the junction contained 9 bases not matched to a gene. CDR1 MDHEN and CDR2 SYDVKM come from the germline V gene. CDR3 DNA sequence: TGTGCCAGCAGCTCCCCAAGCGGGAGGATCAATGAGCAGTTCTTC. Amino acid sequence: CASSSPSGRINEQFF.

The chain links TRBV7-3 to TRBJ2-1; 8 nucleotides match TRBD2. J gave up 4 bases and V 0 bases, and 2 bases lay outside the gene matches. This CDR3 region has 15 residues. Germline values: CDR1 SGHTA, CDR2 FQGTGA. In DNA form, the CDR3 reads TGTGCCAGCAGCTTAACTAGCGGGGTGTACAATGAGCAGTTCTTC. It is translated as CASSLTSGVYNEQFF. The complete variable domain, with remaining parts taken from reference TRBV7-3 and TRBJ2-1, reads GAGVSQTPSNKVTEKGKYVELRCDPISGHTALYWYRQSLGQGPEFLIYFQGTGAADDSGLPNDRFFAVRPEGSVSTLKIQRTERGDSAVYLCASSLTSGVYNEQFFGPGTRLTVL.

The gene calls are TRBV6-1 and TRBJ2-7, with D perhaps TRBD1 (6 bases). Germline-derived CDR1 and CDR2 are MNHNS and SASEGT. Trimming cost V 4 bases and J 6 bases, with 13 bases left between them. The CDR3 has 13 amino acids. CDR3 bases: TGTGCCAGCAGTGGTTGGGGGCGAGGCGAGCAGTACTTC. Protein product: CASSGWGRGEQYF.

The genes are TRBV4-1 and TRBJ2-5, with 13 bases matching TRBD2. The DNA end lines up better with TRBJ2-7; the J call may be wrong. CDR3 length: 19 residues. The germline V gene encodes CDR1 MGHRA and CDR2 YSYEKL. The CDR3 spells CASSQVAGTSGTSVYEQYF. The DNA for the CDR3 is TGCGCCAGCAGCCAAGTGGCCGGGACTAGCGGGACCTCGGTCTACGAGCAGTACTTC.

V usage is TRBV15 and J usage is TRBJ1-6; 8 bases are a match to TRBD1. With 0 bases clipped from V and 0 bases from J, the junction kept 7 bases outside the gene matches. The CDR3 runs 19 residues. Germline CDR1 and CDR2: LNHNV and YYDKDF (reference sequence). The CDR3 DNA is TGTGCCACCAGCAGAGACTACGGACAGGGCAGCTCCTATAATTCACCCCTCCACTTT. Translating it yields CATSRDYGQGSSYNSPLHF.

The chain couples TRBV6-1 to TRBJ1-1, with D hard to call. Germline-derived CDR1 and CDR2 are MNHNS and SASEGT. The CDR3 covers 13 residues. Trimming shortened V by 3 bases and J by 1 base, and 6 bases separated the two germline ends. The CDR3, as DNA: TGTGCCAGCAGTGATACTTGGAACACTGAAGCTTTCTTT. This gives the protein CASSDTWNTEAFF.

Points on this clone: Other DNA variants within this sample encode the same CDR3. The chain carries TRBV2 and TRBJ1-2, with D possibly TRBD1 on 6 matching bases. This CDR3 is built from 12 residues. Trimming pared 3 bases from V and 8 bases from J, leaving 10 bases between. Looked up from germline, CDR1 is SNHLY and CDR2 is FYNNEI. This CDR3 is CASSEDSMGYTF. The CDR3 DNA is TGTGCCAGCAGTGAGGACAGTATGGGCTACACCTTC. The variable domain in full, completed from reference TRBV2 and TRBJ1-2, reads EPEVTQTPSHQVTQMGQEVILRCVPISNHLYFYWYRQILGQKVEFLVSFYNNEISEKSEIFDDQFSVERPDGSNFTLKIRSTKLEDSAMYFCASSEDSMGYTFGSGTRLTVV.

The chain has TRBV10-3 and TRBJ2-7, with 10 bases matching TRBD1. The germline CDR1 and CDR2 sequences are ENHRY and SYGVKD. This CDR3 spans 17 amino acids. J lost 6 bases, V lost 5 bases, and 16 bases had no gene match. The CDR3: CAISLEPGQGSTGEQYF. Here the CDR3 DNA reads TGTGCCATCAGTCTCGAACCGGGACAGGGGTCAACAGGCGAGCAGTACTTC.

The CDR3, as DNA: TGTGCCAGCCACGACAGGGCTGGAAACACCATATATTTT. Its translation: CASHDRAGNTIYF. J is TRBJ1-3 and V is TRBV28; the match to TRBD1 covers 7 bases. With V trimmed by 8 bases and J by 2 bases, 3 bases remained unmatched. The germline CDR1 and CDR2 sequences are MDHEN and SYDVKM. The CDR3 consists of 13 residues.

The rearrangement joins TRBV19 to TRBJ2-1; 7 bases are a match to TRBD1. This CDR3 comprises 12 residues. From germline, CDR1 is LNHDA and CDR2 SQIVND (reference sequence). The trim removed 4 bases at V and 13 bases at J, leaving 7 bases unmatched. In DNA form, the CDR3 reads TGTGCCAGTAGTAACCGGGACAGAGCACAGTTCTTC. Protein product: CASSNRDRAQFF.

CDR3 amino acids: CASKGGGNLNTEAFF. CDR3 sequence (DNA): TGTGCCAGCAAAGGTGGCGGTAATTTGAACACTGAAGCTTTCTTT. The chain is built from TRBV6-5 and TRBJ1-1; D remains unclear. V was trimmed by 7 bases and J by 0 bases, leaving 15 bases between them. The germline V gene has CDR1 MNHEY and CDR2 SVGAGI. This CDR3 is built from 15 residues.

V usage is TRBV19 and J usage is TRBJ1-3; the D gene is possibly TRBD1 (6 bases). Germline V lookup: CDR1 LNHDA, CDR2 SQIVND (reference sequence). CDR3 size: 14 residues. V shed 8 bases and J shed 0 bases, with 11 bases lying between them. In DNA, the CDR3 is TGTGCCAGTCAGGGGCTGAGCTCTGGAAACACCATATATTTT. Amino acid sequence: CASQGLSSGNTIYF. Filled out from reference TRBV19 and TRBJ1-3, the complete variable domain reads DGGITQSPKYLFRKEGQNVTLSCEQNLNHDAMYWYRQDPGQGLRLIYYSQIVNDFQKGDIAEGYSVSREKKESFPLTVTSAQKNPTAFYLCASQGLSSGNTIYFGEGSWLTVV.

This sequence joins TRBV28 and TRBJ1-2; possible D gene TRBD1, 6 bases. The CDR3 covers 12 residues. Germline CDR1 is MDHEN and CDR2 is SYDVKM. Trimming left V 6 bases short and J 2 bases short, with 7 bases between. Here the CDR3 reads CASRDSNYGYTF. CDR3 DNA: TGTGCCAGCAGGGACAGCAACTATGGCTACACCTTC.

This sequence joins TRBV5-1 and TRBJ2-1, with 13 bases aligning to TRBD2. The CDR3 sequence is 15 residues long. With V trimmed by 3 bases and J by 6 bases, 3 bases remained unmatched. CDR1 is SGHRS and CDR2 is YFSETQ in the germline V gene. The CDR3 region is CASSWTSGSPNEQFF. The CDR3 nucleotides are TGCGCCAGCAGCTGGACTAGCGGGAGTCCCAATGAGCAGTTCTTC.

A few counts support this clone. V is TRBV5-1 and J is TRBJ1-2; D is uncertain. V dropped 4 bases and J dropped 5 bases, with 9 bases sitting between them. This CDR3 region has 12 residues. Germline V gene sequence: CDR1 SGHRS, CDR2 YFSETQ. CDR3 sequence: CASSPAGYGYTF. In nucleotides, the CDR3 is TGCGCCAGCAGCCCGGCGGGATATGGCTACACCTTC.

The chain joins TRBV25-1 to TRBJ1-4; D is undetermined. This CDR3 spans 15 amino acids. V lost 4 bases to trimming and J lost 4 bases, with 13 bases between them. CDR1 MGHDK and CDR2 SYGVNS come from the germline V gene. The CDR3 is CASSALTGDNEKLFF. Here the CDR3 DNA reads TGTGCCAGCAGTGCCCTGACGGGAGATAATGAAAAACTGTTTTTT.

This chain links TRBV5-1 with TRBJ2-7; a weak D match, TRBD1 (6 bases). The CDR3 spans 13 residues. V was shortened by 0 bases and J by 8 bases, with 12 bases between the two germline ends. The V gene's germline CDR1 is SGHRS and CDR2 YFSETQ. The CDR3 region is CASSLGRRDKQYF. The CDR3 coding sequence is TGCGCCAGCAGCTTGGGACGCAGGGACAAGCAGTACTTC.

The V and J genes are TRBV12-1 and TRBJ2-1; TRBD2 was called by the table and not checked on the DNA. TRBV12-1 is described as a pseudogene. The CDR3 runs to 18 residues. The DNA of the CDR3 is TGTGCCAGCAGCCCCCCCCCACAAAGGGACTCTGTTTTCAATGAGCAGTTCTTC. The encoded protein is CASSPPPQRDSVFNEQFF.

The V gene is TRBV5-6, the J gene TRBJ2-5, with a weak D call TRBD2 (7 bases). The CDR3 covers 15 residues. The germline V gene encodes CDR1 SGHDT and CDR2 YYEEEE. The V gene lost 5 bases and the J gene lost 5 bases, with 19 bases spanning the gap. The CDR3 bases are TGTGCCAGCAGACTCAGAGATGCGGGGGCGGAGACCCAGTACTTC. This sequence encodes CASRLRDAGAETQYF. The complete variable domain, with remaining parts taken from reference TRBV5-6 and TRBJ2-5, reads DAGVTQSPTHLIKTRGQQVTLRCSPKSGHDTVSWYQQALGQGPQFIFQYYEEEERQRGNFPDRFSGHQFPNYSSELNVNALLLGDSALYLCASRLRDAGAETQYFGPGTRLLVL.

The chain employs TRBV19 and TRBJ2-3; D uncertain. The CDR3 extends over 14 amino acids. The germline V gene has CDR1 LNHDA and CDR2 SQIVND (reference sequence). Trimming removed 8 bases at V and 0 bases at J, with 12 bases between. This CDR3 reads CASSEMGSTDTQYF. The CDR3 DNA reads TGTGCCAGTTCGGAAATGGGCAGCACAGATACGCAGTATTTT.